Listed here are 9 T cell receptor beta chains from one sample, sequenced in a study of T cells after yellow fever vaccination. Using its own MiXCR run on the 5' RACE reads, TCRdb lists one record per CDR3 protein. The repertoire holds 450,000 to 600,000 distinct CDR3 sequences, with roughly 14% as singletons. The source material was PBMCs, sampled on the day of the yellow fever booster vaccination. These receptors came from a man in his thirties or forties who received the YFV17D yellow fever vaccine.

In its sample, this clonotype was seen many times. The chain joins TRBV12-3 or TRBV12-4 to TRBJ2-1; perhaps TRBD1 as D (6 bases). The V end lost 3 bases, the J end lost 9 bases, and 9 bases lay between the germline ends. The CDR3 is 12 amino acids. The CDR3 region has the DNA TGTGCCAGCAGTTTCAGGGGAAGTGAGCAGTTCTTC. Residues: CASSFRGSEQFF.

This clonotype was detected only a few times. The gene calls are TRBV9 and TRBJ2-1; 13 positions match TRBD2. With V trimmed by 5 bases and J by 0 bases, 11 bases remained unmatched. CDR3 size: 19 residues. The germline CDR1 and CDR2 sequences are SGDLS and YYNGEE. This CDR3 reads CASSAGTSGTRYSYNEQFF. The DNA for the CDR3 is TGTGCCAGCAGTGCCGGGACTAGCGGGACCCGATACTCCTACAATGAGCAGTTCTTC.

The gene calls are TRBV4-3 and TRBJ2-7; unclear D gene. Germline CDR1 LGHNA, CDR2 YSLEER. The CDR3 sequence is 13 residues long. Trimming took 1 base from V and 5 from J, leaving 9 bases between them. The CDR3 nucleotides read TGCGCCAGCAGCCAAGGAGGTGGCGACGAGCAGTACTTC. This sequence encodes CASSQGGGDEQYF.

This clonotype has just a few counts. The chain employs TRBV14 and TRBJ2-3, with 8 positions matching TRBD2. V lost 1 base and J lost 4; bases outside the gene matches: 1. CDR3 size: 14 residues. Germline CDR1 and CDR2: SGHDN and FVKESK. DNA for the CDR3: TGTGCCAGCAGCCAAGCGGGAGGGGCAGATACGCAGTATTTT. Translated, it gives CASSQAGGADTQYF.

This clonotype has at least ten counts. The chain has TRBV11-2 and TRBJ2-3; the D gene is possibly TRBD1 (5 bases). The CDR3 has 16 residues. Between the trimmed V and J ends, which lost 6 bases and 4 bases, there was a span of 20 bases. Germline CDR1 is SGHAT and CDR2 is FQNNGV. CDR3 sequence: CASSYLGENWADTQYF. The CDR3 DNA reads TGTGCCAGCAGTTACCTAGGGGAAAATTGGGCAGATACGCAGTATTTT.

The rearrangement links TRBV2 to TRBJ2-7; possible D gene TRBD1, 6 bases. The V and J ends lost 2 bases and 1 base respectively, with 12 bases between them. Germline V gene lookup returns CDR1 SNHLY and CDR2 FYNNEI. The CDR3 extends over 15 amino acids. The CDR3 coding sequence is TGTGCCAGCAGTGAAATTCAGGGGCAGTCCTACGAGCAGTACTTC. Protein sequence: CASSEIQGQSYEQYF.

The sample holds many counts of this clonotype. The rearrangement joins TRBV4-3 to TRBJ2-7, with D maybe TRBD1 (5 bases). Germline V gene lookup returns CDR1 LGHNA and CDR2 YSLEER. With 1 base removed from V and 2 bases from J, the gap between germline ends came to 15 bases. The CDR3 covers 16 residues. The CDR3 region has the DNA TGCGCCAGCAGCCAAGCACCTGGGCGACAGACCTACGAGCAGTACTTC. Its protein product is CASSQAPGRQTYEQYF.

Only a few counts were recorded for this clonotype. CDR3 loop: CASRPGQAYNEQFF. The CDR3 DNA follows: TGTGCCAGCAGGCCTGGACAGGCCTACAATGAGCAGTTCTTC. The rearrangement uses TRBV4-2 and TRBJ2-1; 7 nucleotides line up with TRBD1. This CDR3 contains 14 residues. Germline CDR1 is LGHNA and CDR2 is YNFKEQ. Losses at the gene ends were 6 bases for V and 2 bases for J; bases not matched to a gene: 4.

This clonotype showed up just a few times. V gene TRBV5-1 combines with J gene TRBJ2-5; 11 bases are a match to TRBD1. The CDR3 contains 14 residues. Germline-derived CDR1 and CDR2 are SGHRS and YFSETQ. V trimming: 6 bases; J trimming: 5 bases; junction bases outside the gene matches: 6. The CDR3: CASKMGQGVETQYF. CDR3 nucleotides: TGCGCCAGCAAAATGGGACAGGGGGTCGAGACCCAGTACTTC.